This T cell receptor (beta chain) was observed in a study of cytomegalovirus exposure and HLA in healthy donors. Turning to the study itself: A later analysis reported the 100 to 150 validation repertoires used the same platform as the approximately 670 first-cohort repertoires.

This CDR3 is built from 15 residues. V lost 0 bases and J lost 0, with 9 bases in between. The germline gives CDR1 MNHEY, CDR2 SVGAGI. Study-wide points: Subsequent analysis showed first-cohort TCR clusters tending to co-occur in 120 validation repertoires.

Concerning this clone: Its target is unknown.

The table came from immunoSEQ multiplex PCR; TCRdb's copy has only in-frame clones and leaves some out. Among under 350,000 clones, 86% were seen once, and the ten largest hold 0.9% to 1.1%. This receptor was taken from a woman younger than 30 in good health and CMV-seronegative. The J gene is TRBJ2-7, the V gene TRBV6-5, with D unclear. Material: PBMCs. In nucleotides, the CDR3 is TGTGCCAGCAGTTACTCGGGCAGTCTCTCCTACGAGCAGTACTTC. Residues: CASSYSGSLSYEQYF.